This T cell receptor (beta chain) emerged from a study of T-cell memory formation after mild COVID-19. This clonotype has at least ten counts. TCRdb re-called the 5' RACE reads with MiXCR, one entry per CDR3 protein. The sample holds roughly 62,000 distinct CDR3 sequences, about 10% seen once. Trimming took 6 bases from V and 4 from J; bases not matched to a gene: 10. The length of the CDR3 is 15 residues. Per the germline V gene, CDR1 is MNHEY and CDR2 is SMNVEV (reference sequence). This rearrangement joins TRBV27 to TRBJ2-7, with 9 positions matching TRBD1. Sequencing used PBMCs or a T cell subset sorted from them (not recorded which). The origin of this receptor is a man aged 18 to 35 who had mild COVID-19 (a few samples of this study predate the infection). Cell type and time point are not known. Written as DNA, the CDR3 is TGTGCCAGCAGCCCTTACAGGGGGCTCGGGTACGAGCAGTACTTC. This encodes CASSPYRGLGYEQYF.